Given below is one T cell receptor (beta chain) in context. This entry comes from a study of blood T cell repertoires in COVID-19. Across the whole study: Sample material is recorded as cDNA or gDNA derived from T cells, B-cell-depleted T cells, or PBMCs.

Seattle patient enrollment occurred during active infection, with longitudinal follow-up thereafter. Original handling: Reference gene primer amplification gave nucleated cell count estimates. Clones were sequenced by immunoSEQ multiplex PCR, and TCRdb holds only the in-frame ones, with some missing. The D gene and trimming were derived from the DNA, and the V and J assignments and clone size from that table. The sample lists 250,000 to 350,000 clones, more than 70% occurring once. CDR1 is MNHEY and CDR2 is SMNVEV in the germline V gene (reference sequence). V was shortened by 10 bases and J by 7 bases, with 18 bases between the two germline ends. The CDR3 runs 13 residues.

Sequencing input: peripheral blood. This rearrangement joins TRBV27 to TRBJ2-3; a possible D gene is TRBD1 (6 bases). The source is a woman under 40 with COVID-19, enrolled during active disease. CDR3 DNA sequence: TGTGCCACCGCGAAGGAGTGGGGGCATACGCAGTATTTT. Translated, it gives CATAKEWGHTQYF.